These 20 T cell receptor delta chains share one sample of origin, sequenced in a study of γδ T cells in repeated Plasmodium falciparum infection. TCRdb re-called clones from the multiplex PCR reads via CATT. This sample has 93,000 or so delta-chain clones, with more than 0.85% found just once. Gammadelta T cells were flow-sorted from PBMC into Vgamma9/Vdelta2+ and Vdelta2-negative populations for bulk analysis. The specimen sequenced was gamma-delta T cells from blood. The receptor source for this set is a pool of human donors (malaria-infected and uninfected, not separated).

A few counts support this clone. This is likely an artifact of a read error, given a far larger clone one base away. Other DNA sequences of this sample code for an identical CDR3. The CDR3 bases are TGTGCTCTTGTTCCCAGCCTGGGGGACGAGGAGCTCTCTAAACTCATCTTT. It translates to CALVPSLGDEELSKLIF. This sequence joins TRDV1 and TRDJ1, with 8 positions matching TRDD3. TCRdb supplies no J gene; here it was assigned by aligning the nucleotide sequence to germline. V shed 7 bases and J 7 bases; nucleotides not matched to a gene: 20. The CDR3 spans 17 residues. The germline gives CDR1 TSWWSYY, CDR2 QGS.

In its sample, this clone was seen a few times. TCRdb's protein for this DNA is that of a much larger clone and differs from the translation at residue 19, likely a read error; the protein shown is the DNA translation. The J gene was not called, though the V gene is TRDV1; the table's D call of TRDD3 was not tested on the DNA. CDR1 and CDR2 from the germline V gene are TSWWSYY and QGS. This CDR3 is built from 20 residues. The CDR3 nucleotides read TGTGCTCTTGGGGAGTACTGGGGGATACGTATCCATATGTGCACCGATAAACTCACCTTT. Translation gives CALGEYWGIRIHMCTDKLTF.

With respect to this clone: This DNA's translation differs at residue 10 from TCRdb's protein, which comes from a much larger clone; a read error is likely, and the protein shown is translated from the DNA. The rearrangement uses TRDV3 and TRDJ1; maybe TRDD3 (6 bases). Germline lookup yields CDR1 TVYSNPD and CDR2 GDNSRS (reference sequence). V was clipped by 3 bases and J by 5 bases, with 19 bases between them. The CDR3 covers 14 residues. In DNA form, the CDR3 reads TGTGCCTTCCTATATACTGGGAAGGGTGATAAACTCATCTTT. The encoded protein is CAFLYTGKGDKLIF.

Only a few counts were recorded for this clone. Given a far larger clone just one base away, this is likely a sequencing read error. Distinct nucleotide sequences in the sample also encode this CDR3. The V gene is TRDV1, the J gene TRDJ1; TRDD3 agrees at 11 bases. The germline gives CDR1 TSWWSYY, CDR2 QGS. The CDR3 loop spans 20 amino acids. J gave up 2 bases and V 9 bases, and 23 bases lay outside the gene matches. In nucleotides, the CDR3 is TGTGCTCTCGGGAACTTCCCCTTAGACTGGGGGATAAGGGGAACCGATAAACTCATCTTT. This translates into CALGNFPLDWGIRGTDKLIF.

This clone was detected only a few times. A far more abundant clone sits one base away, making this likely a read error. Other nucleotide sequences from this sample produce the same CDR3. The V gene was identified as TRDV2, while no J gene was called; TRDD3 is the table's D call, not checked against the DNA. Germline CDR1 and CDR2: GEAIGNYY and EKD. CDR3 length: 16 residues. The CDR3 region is CACDTDAGGPTDKLIF. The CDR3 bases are TGTGCCTGTGACACCGACGCAGGGGGACCCACCGATAAGCTCATCTTT.

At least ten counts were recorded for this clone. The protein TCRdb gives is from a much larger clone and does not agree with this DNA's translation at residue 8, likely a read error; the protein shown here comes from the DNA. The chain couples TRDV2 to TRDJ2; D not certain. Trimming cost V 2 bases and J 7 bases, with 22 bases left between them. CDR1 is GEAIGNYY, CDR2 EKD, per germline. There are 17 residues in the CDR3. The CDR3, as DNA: TGTGCCTGTGACAAGGTGGGTGGCCCAAGTAGGAAAGCACAACTCTTCTTT. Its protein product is CACDKVGGPSRKAQLFF.

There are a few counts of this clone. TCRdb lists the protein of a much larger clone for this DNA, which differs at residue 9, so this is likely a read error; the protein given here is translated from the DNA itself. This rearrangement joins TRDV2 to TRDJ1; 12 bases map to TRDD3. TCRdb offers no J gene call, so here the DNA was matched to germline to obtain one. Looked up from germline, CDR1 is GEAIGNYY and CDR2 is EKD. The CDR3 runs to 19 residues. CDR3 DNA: TGTGCCTGCGACACGCTGGGGGATACGGAACCTAATTACACCGATAAACTCATCTTT. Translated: CACDTLGDTEPNYTDKLIF.

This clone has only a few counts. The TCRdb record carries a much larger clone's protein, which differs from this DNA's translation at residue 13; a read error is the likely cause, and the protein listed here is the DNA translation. As DNA, the CDR3 is TGTGCTCTTGGGGAACTGGGTCCTCCCCTCTGGGGGGTTACCGATAAACTCATCTTT. Protein sequence: CALGELGPPLWGVTDKLIF. The J gene is TRDJ1, the V gene TRDV1, with 7 bases that match TRDD3. Germline CDR1 is TSWWSYY and CDR2 is QGS. The CDR3 has 19 residues. V dropped 0 bases and J dropped 2; count of bases not matched to a gene: 15.

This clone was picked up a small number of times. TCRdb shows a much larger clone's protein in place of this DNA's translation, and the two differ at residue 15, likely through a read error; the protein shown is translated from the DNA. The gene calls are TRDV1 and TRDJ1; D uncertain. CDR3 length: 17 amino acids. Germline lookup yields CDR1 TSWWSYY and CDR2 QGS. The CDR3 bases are TGTGCTCTTGGGGAACTTCGGACCGGACTGTACACCGATAAACCCATCTTT. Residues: CALGELRTGLYTDKPIF.

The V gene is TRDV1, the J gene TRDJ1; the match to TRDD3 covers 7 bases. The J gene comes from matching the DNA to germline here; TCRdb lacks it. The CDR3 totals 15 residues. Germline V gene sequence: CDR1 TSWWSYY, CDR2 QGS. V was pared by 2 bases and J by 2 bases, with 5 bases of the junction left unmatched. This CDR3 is CALGEWGRGTDKLIF. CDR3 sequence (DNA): TGTGCTCTTGGGGAATGGGGGAGGGGGACCGATAAACTCATCTTT.

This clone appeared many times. CDR3 DNA sequence: TGTGCTCTTGGGGACTGGGGCCTTCCTACGGAGTTGGGTGGGGATACGCGTTGGCTCATCTTT. It yields the protein CALGDWGLPTELGGDTRWLIF. V gene TRDV1 combines with J gene TRDJ1; either TRDD2 or TRDD3 may supply D (9 bases each). The V end was cut by 3 bases, the J end by 11 bases, with 40 bases between. CDR3 size: 21 residues. The germline gives CDR1 TSWWSYY, CDR2 QGS.

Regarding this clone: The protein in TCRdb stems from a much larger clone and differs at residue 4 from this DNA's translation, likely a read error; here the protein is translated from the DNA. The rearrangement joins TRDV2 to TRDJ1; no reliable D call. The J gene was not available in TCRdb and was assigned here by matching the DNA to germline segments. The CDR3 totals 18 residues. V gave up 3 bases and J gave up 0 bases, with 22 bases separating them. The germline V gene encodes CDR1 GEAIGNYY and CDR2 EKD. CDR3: CACDQFSRYHPYTDKLIF. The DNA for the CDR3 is TGTGCCTGTGACCAATTCTCGAGGTATCACCCTTACACCGATAAACTCATCTTT.

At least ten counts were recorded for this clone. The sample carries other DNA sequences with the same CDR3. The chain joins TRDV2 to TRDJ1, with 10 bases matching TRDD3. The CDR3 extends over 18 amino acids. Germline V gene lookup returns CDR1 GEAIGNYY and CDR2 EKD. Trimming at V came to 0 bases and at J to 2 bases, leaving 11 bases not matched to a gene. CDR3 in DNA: TGTGCCTGTGACACCGTCACCCGTACTGGGGGATGGACCGATAAACTCATCTTT. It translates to CACDTVTRTGGWTDKLIF.

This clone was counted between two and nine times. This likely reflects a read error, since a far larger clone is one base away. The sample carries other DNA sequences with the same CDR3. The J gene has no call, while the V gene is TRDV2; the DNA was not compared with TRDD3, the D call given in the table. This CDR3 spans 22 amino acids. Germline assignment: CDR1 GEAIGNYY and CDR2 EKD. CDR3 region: CACDTVDITGGQSSWDTRQMFF. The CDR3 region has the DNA TGTGCCTGTGACACCGTGGACATTACTGGGGGACAAAGCTCCTGGGACACCCGACAGATGTTCTTC.

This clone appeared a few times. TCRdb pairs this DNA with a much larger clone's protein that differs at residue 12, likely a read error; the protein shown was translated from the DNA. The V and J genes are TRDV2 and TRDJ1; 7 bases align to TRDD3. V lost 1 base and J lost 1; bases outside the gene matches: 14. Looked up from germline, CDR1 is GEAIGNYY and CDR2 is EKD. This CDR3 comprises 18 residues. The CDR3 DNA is TGTGCCTGTGACACGCTTGTACTGGGGCCCCGGGGCACCGATAAACTCATCTTT. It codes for CACDTLVLGPRGTDKLIF.

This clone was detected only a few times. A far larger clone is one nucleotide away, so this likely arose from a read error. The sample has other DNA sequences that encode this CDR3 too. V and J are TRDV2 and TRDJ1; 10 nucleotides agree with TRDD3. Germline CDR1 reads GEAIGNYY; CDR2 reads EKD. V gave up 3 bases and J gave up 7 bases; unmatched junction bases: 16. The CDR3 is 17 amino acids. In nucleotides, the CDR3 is TGTGCCTGTGACCTGCTGGGGGATAAGACGGAATCGCCTAAACTCATCTTT. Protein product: CACDLLGDKTESPKLIF.

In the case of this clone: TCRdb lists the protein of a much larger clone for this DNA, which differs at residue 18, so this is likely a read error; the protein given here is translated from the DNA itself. CDR3 amino acids: CACVGLDLGDTPWTDKLTF. Here the CDR3 DNA reads TGTGCCTGTGTCGGGTTGGACCTGGGGGATACTCCGTGGACCGATAAACTCACCTTT. The J gene was not called, though the V gene is TRDV2; the table calls TRDD3, which could not be checked here. The CDR3 contains 19 residues. The germline V gene encodes CDR1 GEAIGNYY and CDR2 EKD.

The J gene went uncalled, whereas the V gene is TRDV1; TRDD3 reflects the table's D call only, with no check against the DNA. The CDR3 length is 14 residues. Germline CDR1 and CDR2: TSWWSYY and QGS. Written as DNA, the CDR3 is TGTGCTCTTGGGGGGGGGTTTGACTTACTGGGGCTTACATTC. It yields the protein CALGGGFDLLGLTF.

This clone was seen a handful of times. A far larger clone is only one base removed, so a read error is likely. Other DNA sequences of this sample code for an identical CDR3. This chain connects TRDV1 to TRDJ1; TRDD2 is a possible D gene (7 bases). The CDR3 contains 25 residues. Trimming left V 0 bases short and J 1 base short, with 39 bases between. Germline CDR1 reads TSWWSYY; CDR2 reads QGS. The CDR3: CALGELQRYVFLAPTGNYTTDKLIF. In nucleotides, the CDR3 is TGTGCTCTTGGGGAACTACAAAGGTACGTCTTCCTAGCTCCTACTGGGAACTATACCACCGATAAACTCATCTTT.

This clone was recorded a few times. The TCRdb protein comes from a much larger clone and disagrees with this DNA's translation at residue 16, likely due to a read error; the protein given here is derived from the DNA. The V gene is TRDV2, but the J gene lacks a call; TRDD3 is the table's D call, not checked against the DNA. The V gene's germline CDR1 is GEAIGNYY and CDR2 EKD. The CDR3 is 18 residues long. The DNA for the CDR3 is TGTGCCTGTGACACCGTGGCGAAGGTGAGGGATAACTCCGATAAATTCATCTTT. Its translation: CACDTVAKVRDNSDKFIF.